These 28 T cell receptor beta chains were sequenced from one sample in a study of blood T cell repertoires in COVID-19. Assay: immunoSEQ multiplex PCR; the TCRdb copy retains only in-frame clones and omits some. The sample contains some 220,000 clones, about 83% of which appear only once. Sequences were obtained from peripheral blood. The receptors here all came from a human donor in a cohort sampled during active COVID-19.

The chain has TRBV11-2 and TRBJ2-7, with 7 bases matching TRBD2. CDR3 size: 14 residues. Germline lookup yields CDR1 SGHAT and CDR2 FQNNGV. J lost 4 bases, V lost 1 base, and 4 bases had no gene match. The CDR3 is CASSLATGGYEQYF. The CDR3, as DNA: TGTGCCAGCAGCTTAGCAACCGGGGGGTACGAGCAGTACTTC.

The chain employs TRBV5-6 and TRBJ1-1, with D perhaps TRBD1 (6 bases). This CDR3 contains 14 residues. V lost 4 bases and J lost 3, with 13 bases in between. Per the germline V gene, CDR1 is SGHDT and CDR2 is YYEEEE. CDR3 sequence (DNA): TGTGCCAGCAGCCCCACAGGGATCGACACTGAAGCTTTCTTT. Its protein product is CASSPTGIDTEAFF.

V and J are TRBV7-3 and TRBJ2-7; 11 bases are a match to TRBD1. The CDR3 is made up of 15 amino acids. Germline V gene sequence: CDR1 SGHTA, CDR2 FQGTGA. V shed 6 bases and J 3 bases; nucleotides not matched to a gene: 7. CDR3 amino acids: CASRQSGTGGYEQYF. As DNA, the CDR3 is TGTGCCAGCAGGCAATCCGGGACAGGGGGCTACGAGCAGTACTTC.

This clone was observed a few times. This chain connects TRBV3-1 (or the pseudogene TRBV3-2) to TRBJ2-1; 10 nucleotides align to TRBD1. Per germline, CDR1 LGHDT and CDR2 YNNKEL (reference sequence). The CDR3 runs to 16 residues. The junction had 12 bases not matched to a gene; V was cut back by 5 bases and J by 8 bases. CDR3 residues: CASSSTGQGSFHEQFF. The CDR3 bases are TGTGCCAGCAGCTCTACGGGACAGGGGAGCTTCCATGAGCAGTTCTTC.

V usage is TRBV6-5 and J usage is TRBJ1-6; D is uncertain. V gave up 6 bases and J gave up 4 bases, with 4 bases separating them. Per the germline V gene, CDR1 is MNHEY and CDR2 is SVGAGI. The CDR3 runs 12 residues. The CDR3 DNA reads as TGTGCCAGCAGACAGTATAATTCACCCCTCCACTTT. Translated: CASRQYNSPLHF.

This clone occurred many times. CDR3 sequence (DNA): TGTGCCAGCAGTTTACAGGGGGCAAGGGAGACCCAGTACTTC. It translates to CASSLQGARETQYF. The V gene is TRBV27, the J gene TRBJ2-5; 8 bases match TRBD1. The length of the CDR3 is 14 residues. V trimming: 2 bases; J trimming: 5 bases; junction bases outside the gene matches: 4. Germline V gives CDR1 MNHEY, CDR2 SMNVEV (reference sequence).

This clone was seen more than once but under ten times. The chain recombines TRBV2 with TRBJ1-5; 8 bases match TRBD1. This CDR3 is built from 15 residues. Germline CDR1 SNHLY, CDR2 FYNNEI. V shed 4 bases and J 4 bases; nucleotides not matched to a gene: 6. This CDR3 is CASSVWRTGNQPQHF. The DNA of the CDR3 is TGTGCCAGCAGTGTTTGGCGGACAGGGAATCAGCCCCAGCATTTT.

The V call is TRBV5-1, the J call TRBJ2-3; D call uncertain. The CDR3 has 15 amino acids. In germline, CDR1 is SGHRS, CDR2 YFSETQ. V gave up 0 bases and J gave up 2 bases, with 10 bases separating them. DNA of the CDR3: TGCGCCAGCAGCTTGGCTGAGGCGGCCACAGATACGCAGTATTTT. It translates to CASSLAEAATDTQYF.

The chain couples TRBV24-1 to TRBJ2-1; 7 bases fit TRBD2. The CDR3 consists of 13 residues. V dropped 4 bases and J dropped 7; count of bases not matched to a gene: 3. The germline V gene encodes CDR1 KGHDR and CDR2 SFDVKD. The CDR3 region is CATSEGSGNEQFF. CDR3 bases: TGTGCCACCAGTGAGGGTAGCGGGAATGAGCAGTTCTTC.

This chain joins TRBV7-9 and TRBJ2-1, with D maybe TRBD2 (5 bases). This CDR3 spans 17 amino acids. The germline V gene has CDR1 SEHNR and CDR2 FQNEAQ (reference sequence). Trimming pared 1 base from V and 2 bases from J, leaving 15 bases between. CDR3 in amino acids: CASSLGPLGSTYNEQFF. In nucleotides, the CDR3 is TGTGCCAGCAGCTTAGGGCCCCTTGGGAGCACCTACAATGAGCAGTTCTTC.

The chain joins TRBV19 to TRBJ2-7, with D maybe TRBD1 (5 bases). Germline assignment: CDR1 LNHDA and CDR2 SQIVND (reference sequence). Trimming removed 5 bases at V and 8 bases at J, with 16 bases between. The CDR3 extends over 13 amino acids. CDR3 sequence: CASSSRQRFQQYF. Here the CDR3 DNA reads TGTGCCAGTAGTTCCCGACAGCGTTTCCAGCAGTACTTC.

The rearrangement links TRBV4-1 to TRBJ1-2; 7 bases fit TRBD1. The CDR3 totals 15 residues. Germline V gene sequence: CDR1 MGHRA, CDR2 YSYEKL. V lost 0 bases to trimming and J lost 9 bases; unmatched junction nucleotides: 10. The CDR3 DNA reads as TGCGCCAGCAGCCAAGATCCCAGACAGGGTCAACGCTACACCTTC. It specifies CASSQDPRQGQRYTF.

CDR3: CASSFSGGNSYNEQFF. The DNA of the CDR3 is TGCGCCAGCAGCTTTAGCGGGGGGAACTCCTACAATGAGCAGTTCTTC. The genes are TRBV5-1 and TRBJ2-1, with 10 bases that match TRBD2. V shed 2 bases and J 0 bases; nucleotides not matched to a gene: 2. Germline V gives CDR1 SGHRS, CDR2 YFSETQ. This CDR3 is 16 amino acids long. Combining the CDR3 with reference TRBV5-1 and TRBJ2-1 gives the whole variable domain KAGVTQTPRYLIKTRGQQVTLSCSPISGHRSVSWYQQTPGQGLQFLFEYFSETQRNKGNFPGRFSGRQFSNSRSEMNVSTLELGDSALYLCASSFSGGNSYNEQFFGPGTRLTVL.

V and J are TRBV9 and TRBJ1-5; no firm D call. This CDR3 region has 15 residues. Trimming shortened V by 0 bases and J by 3 bases, and 10 bases separated the two germline ends. Germline values: CDR1 SGDLS, CDR2 YYNGEE. CDR3 sequence: CASSVERGLNQPQHF. CDR3 bases: TGTGCCAGCAGCGTAGAAAGAGGGCTCAATCAGCCCCAGCATTTT.

The CDR3, as DNA: TGTGCCAGCAGCTTATTTATTAGCTCTAGCACAGATACGCAGTATTTT. Translating it yields CASSLFISSSTDTQYF. The rearrangement uses TRBV7-3 and TRBJ2-3; D gene ambiguous. The CDR3 length is 16 residues. V was clipped by 2 bases and J by 0 bases, with 12 bases between them. Germline-derived CDR1 and CDR2 are SGHTA and FQGTGA.

The chain links TRBV6-1 to TRBJ2-1; 10 bases line up with TRBD2. The germline gives CDR1 MNHNS, CDR2 SASEGT. The ends lost 6 bases at V and 5 bases at J; junction bases unmatched: 13. CDR3 length: 17 amino acids. The CDR3 DNA reads as TGTGCCAGCAGGGAATTAGCGGGGGGCCTAAAACACAATGAGCAGTTCTTC. Translating it yields CASRELAGGLKHNEQFF.

The chain is built from TRBV3-1 (or the pseudogene TRBV3-2) and TRBJ2-3; D gene uncertain. Germline V gene lookup returns CDR1 LGHDT and CDR2 YNNKEL (reference sequence). The ends were cut back, 2 bases at V and 5 bases at J, with 11 bases in the middle. The CDR3 covers 14 residues. The CDR3 bases are TGTGCCAGCAGCCAAATGATAGCCGGAGATACGCAGTATTTT. This sequence encodes CASSQMIAGDTQYF.

J is TRBJ2-1 and V is TRBV4-2; TRBD2 aligns across 9 bases. CDR1 is LGHNA, CDR2 YNFKEQ, per germline. The CDR3 is made up of 16 amino acids. Germline trimming cut 0 bases from V and 4 bases from J; bases unmatched to any gene: 4. CDR3 coding DNA: TGTGCCAGCAGCCAAGATCTAGCGGGGCGATACAATGAGCAGTTCTTC. Protein: CASSQDLAGRYNEQFF.

The chain links TRBV19 to TRBJ1-2, with a possible D match to TRBD1 (5 bases). Trimming stripped 5 bases from V and 7 bases from J, with 11 bases between. This CDR3 has 12 amino acids. Germline CDR1 and CDR2: LNHDA and SQIVND (reference sequence). The DNA of the CDR3 is TGTGCCAGTAGTCCCAGGGAACGTGGCTACACCTTC. Encoded protein: CASSPRERGYTF.

This sequence joins TRBV14 and TRBJ2-1; TRBD2 matches at 9 bases. In germline, CDR1 is SGHDN, CDR2 FVKESK. The CDR3 is made up of 15 amino acids. The trim removed 2 bases at V and 9 bases at J, leaving 8 bases unmatched. This chain's CDR3 is CASSQLAGRGGEQFF. The DNA for the CDR3 is TGTGCCAGCAGCCAACTAGCGGGGCGAGGTGGTGAGCAGTTCTTC.

The rearrangement uses TRBV20-1 and TRBJ2-1; 11 bases are shared with TRBD2. Germline assignment: CDR1 DFQATT and CDR2 SNEGSKA (reference sequence). The J segment lost 12 bases and the V segment lost 3 bases, leaving 10 bases of the junction unmatched. The CDR3 spans 14 residues. The chain's CDR3 is CSASRASGRTGQFF. CDR3 sequence (DNA): TGCAGTGCTAGTAGGGCTAGCGGGAGGACCGGGCAGTTCTTC.

This chain links TRBV5-1 with TRBJ2-3, with 10 positions matching TRBD2. The germline V gene encodes CDR1 SGHRS and CDR2 YFSETQ. V was clipped by 4 bases and J by 4 bases; unmatched bases: 3. The CDR3 has 14 amino acids. The CDR3, as DNA: TGCGCCAGCAGCACTGGGACTAGCGCAGATACGCAGTATTTT. Protein sequence: CASSTGTSADTQYF.

V is TRBV19 and J is TRBJ2-4; the match to TRBD2 covers 8 bases. CDR1 and CDR2 from the germline V gene are LNHDA and SQIVND (reference sequence). The CDR3 has 17 residues. Trimming cost V 3 bases and J 7 bases; bases outside gene matches: 14. In DNA form, the CDR3 reads TGTGCCAGTAGTATCTCCCTCGGGGGGGGCGCGGGGAACATTCAGTACTTC. Protein product: CASSISLGGGAGNIQYF.

The chain links TRBV29-1 to TRBJ1-2, with TRBD1 matching over 9 bases. Losses at the gene ends were 6 bases for V and 6 bases for J; bases not matched to a gene: 8. The germline V gene has CDR1 SQVTM and CDR2 ANQGSEA. The CDR3 length is 13 residues. CDR3 bases: TGCAGCGTCTCTGGACAGGGGTGGGATGGCTACACCTTC. Amino acids: CSVSGQGWDGYTF.

A remark on this clone: The junction departs from the called germline gene at one end, perhaps through a read error. The chain couples TRBV2 to TRBJ1-6; TRBD1 aligns across 10 bases. CDR3 size: 16 residues. Germline CDR1 and CDR2: SNHLY and FYNNEI. CDR3 sequence reads: CASRTRDRGGNSLLHF. The CDR3 bases are TGTGCCAGCAGAACCCGGGACAGGGGCGGGAATTCACTCCTCCACTTT.

V usage is TRBV12-3 or TRBV12-4 and J usage is TRBJ2-2, with 7 bases aligning to TRBD1. V was clipped by 7 bases and J by 7 bases; unmatched bases: 6. This CDR3 spans 13 amino acids. The DNA for the CDR3 is TGTGCCAGCAACGACAGGGATGGCGGGGAGCTGTTTTTT. Translation: CASNDRDGGELFF.

The chain recombines TRBV27 with TRBJ2-3; D remains unclear. Germline values: CDR1 MNHEY, CDR2 SMNVEV (reference sequence). Deletions cut 2 bases from V and 1 base from J, with 7 bases between. The CDR3 length is 14 residues. The CDR3 DNA sequence: TGTGCCAGCAGTTTAGGCCATGGCACAGATACGCAGTATTTT. It encodes CASSLGHGTDTQYF.

The rearrangement links TRBV7-9 to TRBJ1-2; D remains ambiguous. The CDR3 covers 13 residues. Germline CDR1 and CDR2: SEHNR and FQNEAQ (reference sequence). The V and J ends lost 1 base and 6 bases respectively, with 9 bases between them. CDR3 DNA: TGTGCCAGCAGCTTAGATCGACTCGATGGCTACACCTTC. This gives the protein CASSLDRLDGYTF.